One TCR beta chain is described in this entry. The CDR3 totals 15 residues. CDR1 and CDR2 (germline): LGHNA, YSLEER. V dropped 0 bases and J dropped 7; count of bases not matched to a gene: 6. Here immunoSEQ multiplex PCR was the method, and the copy in TCRdb shows in-frame clones only, minus some. The sample has around 160,000 clones, about nine tenths seen once. The data belong to a study of blood T cell repertoires in COVID-19. Input material: peripheral blood. The rearrangement uses TRBV4-3 and TRBJ2-1; 7 bases are shared with TRBD2. The sequence derives from a human donor in a cohort sampled during active COVID-19. CDR3: CASSQEPGLVNEQFF. In DNA, the CDR3 is TGCGCCAGCAGCCAAGAACCCGGACTAGTGAATGAGCAGTTCTTC.